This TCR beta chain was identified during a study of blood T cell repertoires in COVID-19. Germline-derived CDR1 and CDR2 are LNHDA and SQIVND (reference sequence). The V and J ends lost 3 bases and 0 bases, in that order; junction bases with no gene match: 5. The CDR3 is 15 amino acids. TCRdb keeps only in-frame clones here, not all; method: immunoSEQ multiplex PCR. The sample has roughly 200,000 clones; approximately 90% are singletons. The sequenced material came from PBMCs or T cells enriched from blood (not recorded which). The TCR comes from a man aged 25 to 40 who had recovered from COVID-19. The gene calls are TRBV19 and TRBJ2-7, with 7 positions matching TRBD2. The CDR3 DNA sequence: TGTGCCAGTAGTATCCGGGACTATAGCTCCTACGAGCAGTACTTC. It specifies CASSIRDYSSYEQYF.